This TCR beta chain was identified in a study of T cells after yellow fever vaccination. Findings and caveats of the study: Secondary responses were weaker yet peaked faster, day 5 versus 15.

V shed 3 bases, J shed 3 bases, and the junction held 6 bases outside the gene matches. The CDR3 sequence is 15 residues long. CDR1 and CDR2 (germline): SGHAT, FQNNGV. Remarks on this clonotype: The target antigen is unknown.

From the 5' RACE reads, TCRdb called clonotypes with MiXCR, one entry per CDR3 protein. The sample holds 250,000 or so distinct CDR3 sequences, 5.5% to 8.5% seen once. The sample here was CD4+ T cells sorted from PBMCs, taken on the day of the yellow fever booster vaccination. The chain couples TRBV11-2 to TRBJ2-7; 9 nucleotides agree with TRBD1. This receptor was identified in a man under 40 who received the YFV17D yellow fever vaccine. DNA for the CDR3: TGTGCCAGCAGCTTGGGGGGGACAGGGCGCTACGAGCAGTACTTC. Translated: CASSLGGTGRYEQYF. The full variable domain, its missing parts supplied by reference TRBV11-2 and TRBJ2-7, is EAGVAQSPRYKIIEKRQSVAFWCNPISGHATLYWYQQILGQGPKLLIQFQNNGVVDDSQLPKDRFSAERLKGVDSTLKIQPAKLEDSAVYLCASSLGGTGRYEQYFGPGTRLTVT.